This T cell receptor (beta chain) was recorded in a study of cytomegalovirus exposure and HLA in healthy donors. Study information: Assignment to the Caucasian-associated ancestry cluster applied to roughly 80% of the approximately 390 genotyped donors. Study-wide points: Later work found most CMV-associated TCR beta chains apparently HLA-restricted. An analysis done earlier found most TCR beta V segments productive about 87% or about 30% of the time.

Both 60 Vbeta primers and 13 Jbeta primers went into the PCR. Clones were read by immunoSEQ multiplex PCR, and TCRdb kept only the in-frame ones, dropping some. The repertoire holds hundreds of thousands of clones, with approximately 80% as singletons. A note on this clone: Its antigen is not known.

The CDR3 consists of 15 residues. The V gene's germline CDR1 is SNHLY and CDR2 FYNNEI. Trimming took 2 bases from V and 6 from J; bases not matched to a gene: 5. The chain joins TRBV2 to TRBJ2-7; TRBD2 agrees at 12 bases. This clonotype was sampled from a boy between 2 and 15 years old in good health and CMV-seronegative. Sequenced input: PBMCs. CDR3 loop: CASSEWTSGMGEQYF. Here the CDR3 DNA reads TGTGCCAGCAGTGAATGGACTAGCGGGATGGGCGAGCAGTACTTC.